The source of this T cell receptor (beta chain) is a study of PD-1 blockade in classical Hodgkin lymphoma. Study findings and constraints: In CD4+ cells, TCR diversity went up significantly by C4D1, but in CD8+ cells it did not. Newly diagnosed patients were said to have less baseline TCR diversity than healthy donors did.

As to this clone: Its antigen is unknown.

Assay used: immunoSEQ multiplex PCR; TCRdb lists only in-frame clones, some missing. Among 8,000 to 8,500 clones listed, 86% were seen once. After autologous stem cell transplantation all patients relapsed, and prior brentuximab vedotin exposure differed between cohorts. From thawed PBMCs, CD8+ T cells were isolated by magnetic negative selection. The patients, who had relapsed/refractory classical Hodgkin lymphoma, achieved best responses of complete response, partial response or progressive disease. Material: CD8+ T cells from blood, obtained at baseline. This TCR was recovered from a human donor with classical Hodgkin lymphoma.

CDR3 loop: CASSFGGGYEQYF. The CDR3, as DNA: TGTGCCAGCAGTTTCGGGGGCGGATACGAGCAGTACTTC. The J gene is TRBJ2-7, the V gene TRBV27; D tentatively reads TRBD1 or TRBD2 (6 bases each). This CDR3 is 13 amino acids long. V lost 3 bases and J lost 4, with 10 bases in between. From germline, CDR1 is MNHEY and CDR2 SMNVEV (reference sequence).